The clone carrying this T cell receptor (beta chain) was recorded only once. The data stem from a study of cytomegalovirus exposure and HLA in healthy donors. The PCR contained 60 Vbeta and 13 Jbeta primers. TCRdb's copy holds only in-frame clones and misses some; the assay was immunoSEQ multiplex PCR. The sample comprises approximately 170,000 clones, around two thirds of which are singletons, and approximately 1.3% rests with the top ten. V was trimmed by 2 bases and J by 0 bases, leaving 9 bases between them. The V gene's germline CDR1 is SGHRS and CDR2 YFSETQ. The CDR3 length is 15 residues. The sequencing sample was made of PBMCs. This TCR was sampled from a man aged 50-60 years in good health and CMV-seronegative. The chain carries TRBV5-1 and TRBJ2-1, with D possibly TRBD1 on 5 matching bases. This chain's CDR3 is CASSLVTGSYNEQFF. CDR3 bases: TGCGCCAGCAGCTTAGTCACAGGCTCCTACAATGAGCAGTTCTTC.